Listed here are 19 T cell receptor beta chains from one sample, sequenced in a study of T cell responses to AZD1222 COVID-19 vaccine (dated by TCRdb to the early 2020s). Interpreted using the paper, the time point label stands for: about 28 days (+/-7) after the second vaccine dose. Libraries were made using the immunoSEQ multiplex PCR assay. Held by TCRdb, this immuneACCESS table contains in-frame sequences only and omits some clones. Under half of the omission traces to an unresolved V gene where checked; the cause of the rest is unknown. The sample table contains over 130,000 clones; only one count was recorded for 85% to 90% of them. The top ten clonotypes cover approximately 1.6% of the sample. This specimen consisted of peripheral blood, obtained 28 days after the second AZD1222 dose. The receptors originated from an adult who received the AZD1222 COVID-19 vaccine.

The chain uses TRBV9 and TRBJ1-6, with a weak D call TRBD1 (5 bases). Germline lookup yields CDR1 SGDLS and CDR2 YYNGEE. V dropped 3 bases and J dropped 4 bases, with 8 bases sitting between them. This CDR3 is built from 14 residues. The CDR3 DNA sequence: TGTGCCAGCAGCGGGGGGATATATAATTCACCCCTCCACTTT. Translating it yields CASSGGIYNSPLHF.

The gene calls are TRBV28 and TRBJ1-2; 7 nucleotides agree with TRBD1. The CDR3 extends over 13 amino acids. From germline, CDR1 is MDHEN and CDR2 SYDVKM. V trimming: 7 bases; J trimming: 2 bases; junction bases outside the gene matches: 4. The CDR3 spells CASNKQGNYGYTF. The CDR3 DNA is TGTGCCAGCAATAAACAGGGGAACTATGGCTACACCTTC.

The rearrangement links TRBV28 to TRBJ2-3; D tentatively reads TRBD1 or TRBD2 (5 bases each). Germline CDR1 reads MDHEN; CDR2 reads SYDVKM. Trimming left V 4 bases short and J 6 bases short, with 14 bases between. The CDR3 contains 14 residues. The CDR3 DNA follows: TGTGCCAGCAGTTCTGGGGGTTCCACCGATACGCAGTATTTT. This encodes CASSSGGSTDTQYF.

The rearrangement joins TRBV5-1 to TRBJ2-1; tentative D call: TRBD2 (7 bases). Germline assignment: CDR1 SGHRS and CDR2 YFSETQ. CDR3 size: 14 residues. Trimming removed 4 bases from V and 1 base from J, with 9 bases in between. In DNA form, the CDR3 reads TGCGCCAGCAGCCGGGGGGCTTCCTACAATGAGCAGTTCTTC. Translated, it gives CASSRGASYNEQFF.

The chain links TRBV19 to TRBJ2-7; D is perhaps TRBD2 (6 bases). V lost 10 bases to trimming and J lost 7 bases, with 14 bases between them. The CDR3 runs to 11 residues. Germline assignment: CDR1 LNHDA and CDR2 SQIVND (reference sequence). The CDR3 region is CATTSGWEQYF. CDR3 sequence (DNA): TGTGCCACCACCAGCGGGTGGGAGCAGTACTTC.

CDR3 sequence: CASSEGSSGGVSQYF. The CDR3 DNA reads TGTGCCAGCAGTGAAGGAAGTAGCGGGGGGGTTTCCCAGTACTTC. The rearrangement joins TRBV6-1 to TRBJ2-5, with TRBD2 identical over 11 bases. This CDR3 contains 15 residues. The ends lost 1 base at V and 9 bases at J; junction bases unmatched: 7. CDR1 MNHNS and CDR2 SASEGT come from the germline V gene.

The rearrangement joins TRBV28 to TRBJ1-5, with D possibly being TRBD1 (6 bases). Germline CDR1 and CDR2: MDHEN and SYDVKM. The germline V and J ends were trimmed by 7 bases and 4 bases, with 14 bases remaining between them. The CDR3 spans 14 residues. In DNA form, the CDR3 reads TGTGCCAGCAAGAGGGGGGCGAGAAATCAGCCCCAGCATTTT. Its translation is CASKRGARNQPQHF.

This sequence joins TRBV3-1 (or the pseudogene TRBV3-2) and TRBJ1-3; D is perhaps TRBD1 (5 bases). This CDR3 has 18 residues. Germline assignment: CDR1 LGHDT and CDR2 YNNKEL (reference sequence). V was trimmed by 1 base and J by 0 bases, leaving 16 bases between them. CDR3 sequence: CASSQATNTQGSGNTIYF. The DNA of the CDR3 is TGTGCCAGCAGCCAAGCCACAAACACCCAGGGCTCTGGAAACACCATATATTTT.

This chain connects TRBV4-1 to TRBJ2-5; D is perhaps TRBD1 (6 bases). Germline V gene lookup returns CDR1 MGHRA and CDR2 YSYEKL. Trimming removed 0 bases from V and 3 bases from J, with 14 bases in between. The CDR3 has 16 amino acids. The CDR3 loop is CASSQEAQGREETQYF. The CDR3 DNA reads as TGCGCCAGCAGCCAAGAGGCACAGGGAAGGGAAGAGACCCAGTACTTC.

This chain links TRBV4-3 with TRBJ1-3, with D hard to call. CDR1 LGHNA and CDR2 YSLEER come from the germline V gene. This CDR3 region has 18 residues. V lost 0 bases to trimming and J lost 0 bases, with 15 bases between them. CDR3 sequence (DNA): TGCGCCAGCAGCCAAGAAAGTGGAGGCCCCGGCTCTGGAAACACCATATATTTT. It translates to CASSQESGGPGSGNTIYF.

The CDR3 spells CASRRGTGNTGELFF. DNA for the CDR3: TGTGCCAGCAGAAGAGGGACAGGGAACACCGGGGAGCTGTTTTTT. This chain connects TRBV7-7 to TRBJ2-2, with 8 nucleotides matching TRBD1. The CDR3 is made up of 15 amino acids. V lost 6 bases and J lost 1; bases outside the gene matches: 4. CDR1 SSHAT and CDR2 FNYEAQ come from the germline V gene (reference sequence).

J is TRBJ1-2 and V is TRBV19; D gene ambiguous. Germline CDR1 and CDR2: LNHDA and SQIVND (reference sequence). Trimming left V 6 bases short and J 4 bases short, with 15 bases between. The CDR3 length is 14 residues. The CDR3 region has the DNA TGTGCCAGTAGCGCTTTTGGCTACGGCTATGGCTACACCTTC. Residues: CASSAFGYGYGYTF. The full variable domain, completed using reference TRBV19 and TRBJ1-2, is DGGITQSPKYLFRKEGQNVTLSCEQNLNHDAMYWYRQDPGQGLRLIYYSQIVNDFQKGDIAEGYSVSREKKESFPLTVTSAQKNPTAFYLCASSAFGYGYGYTFGSGTRLTVV.

The rearrangement joins TRBV12-3 or TRBV12-4 to TRBJ1-5, with unresolved D. CDR3 length equals 13 residues. Trimming stripped 4 bases from V and 3 bases from J, with 7 bases between. The CDR3 DNA is TGTGCCAGCAGTTCAGACATCAATCAGCCCCAGCATTTT. Its translation is CASSSDINQPQHF.

The chain has TRBV28 and TRBJ2-1, with D maybe TRBD2 (6 bases). This CDR3 has 15 amino acids. The germline V gene encodes CDR1 MDHEN and CDR2 SYDVKM. V lost 5 bases to trimming and J lost 8 bases, with 19 bases between them. CDR3 DNA sequence: TGTGCCAGCAGTCCCCGGGACTCCTCATTCGATGAGCAGTTCTTC. Translated, it gives CASSPRDSSFDEQFF.

The chain couples TRBV15 to TRBJ1-5; 12 bases align to TRBD1. The J segment lost 8 bases and the V segment lost 5 bases, leaving 13 bases of the junction unmatched. This CDR3 is built from 17 residues. Germline V gives CDR1 LNHNV, CDR2 YYDKDF (reference sequence). Here the CDR3 reads CATSGRDRGRPGKPQHF. For the CDR3, the DNA is TGTGCCACCAGCGGCCGGGACAGGGGGCGCCCCGGGAAGCCCCAGCATTTT.

The chain employs TRBV7-2 and TRBJ1-1; perhaps TRBD1 as D (6 bases). The CDR3 runs 14 residues. Germline values: CDR1 SGHTA, CDR2 FQGNSA. V was pared by 4 bases and J by 3 bases, with 12 bases between. The CDR3 here is CASSSLGGDTEAFF. As DNA, the CDR3 is TGTGCCAGCAGCTCGTTAGGGGGAGACACTGAAGCTTTCTTT.

The V and J genes are TRBV20-1 and TRBJ1-1; D perhaps matches TRBD1 (6 bases). The V end was cut by 1 base, the J end by 7 bases, with 7 bases between. Germline loops: CDR1 DFQATT, CDR2 SNEGSKA (reference sequence). This CDR3 spans 11 amino acids. The CDR3 DNA follows: TGCAGTGCTAGAGTCAGGGGTGAAGCTTTCTTT. Protein sequence: CSARVRGEAFF.

The chain recombines TRBV27 with TRBJ1-1; no firm D call. The CDR3 consists of 13 residues. V shed 4 bases and J shed 0 bases, with 6 bases lying between them. Germline-derived CDR1 and CDR2 are MNHEY and SMNVEV (reference sequence). CDR3 protein: CASSSILNTEAFF. The CDR3 DNA reads TGTGCCAGCAGTTCAATCTTGAACACTGAAGCTTTCTTT.

The V call is TRBV7-2, the J call TRBJ1-5; 7 positions match TRBD1. With 4 bases clipped from V and 7 bases from J, the junction kept 13 bases outside the gene matches. The CDR3 is 16 residues long. Germline V lookup: CDR1 SGHTA, CDR2 FQGNSA. The CDR3, as DNA: TGTGCCAGCAGCTCCCAGACAGGGACCTGGGGGCAGCCCCAGCATTTT. The encoded protein is CASSSQTGTWGQPQHF.